These 30 T cell receptor beta chains came from one sample sequenced in a study of blood T cell repertoires in COVID-19. The method was immunoSEQ multiplex PCR; TCRdb's version includes in-frame clones alone and lacks a portion of them. Counted here are around 190,000 clones, approximately 80% occurring once; the ten biggest clones make up less than 15%. The sample consisted of peripheral blood. All receptors come from a human donor in a cohort sampled during active COVID-19.

The CDR3 sequence: CASTGYYGYTF. Here the CDR3 DNA reads TGTGCCAGCACGGGGTACTATGGCTACACCTTC. This chain uses TRBV28 with TRBJ1-2; D is uncertain. The CDR3 sequence is 11 residues long. V was shortened by 7 bases and J by 3 bases, with 6 bases between the two germline ends. The germline gives CDR1 MDHEN, CDR2 SYDVKM.

The chain carries TRBV12-5 and TRBJ1-1; weak D call: TRBD1 (6 bases). The CDR3 totals 13 residues. Germline CDR1 LGHNT, CDR2 FRNRAP. Trimming shortened V by 6 bases and J by 6 bases, and 14 bases separated the two germline ends. CDR3 amino acids: CASGHRVMSEAFF. The CDR3 DNA reads TGTGCTAGTGGCCACAGGGTGATGTCTGAAGCTTTCTTT.

The V and J genes are TRBV9 and TRBJ2-1; TRBD2 matches 12 bases. The CDR3 covers 16 residues. The V gene's germline CDR1 is SGDLS and CDR2 YYNGEE. With 0 bases clipped from V and 6 bases from J, the junction kept 4 bases outside the gene matches. The CDR3 region is CASSVVPSGRGNEQFF. Here the CDR3 DNA reads TGTGCCAGCAGCGTAGTGCCTAGCGGGAGGGGCAATGAGCAGTTCTTC.

This clone was picked up one time. V is TRBV28 and J is TRBJ2-3; D may be TRBD2 (7 bases). The CDR3 runs 16 residues. Trimming left V 2 bases short and J 2 bases short, with 14 bases between. Germline CDR1 is MDHEN and CDR2 is SYDVKM. The CDR3 DNA sequence: TGTGCCAGCAGTTTAATGTGGGGGGGCACCACAGATACGCAGTATTTT. It specifies CASSLMWGGTTDTQYF.

Only a few counts were recorded for this clone. The CDR3 spells CASSLRGEKLFF. The CDR3 coding sequence is TGTGCCAGCAGCCTCAGGGGTGAAAAACTGTTTTTT. The rearrangement joins TRBV12-3 or TRBV12-4 to TRBJ1-4; possible D gene TRBD1, 6 bases. The CDR3 sequence is 12 residues long. Trimming cost V 6 bases and J 7 bases, with 9 bases left between them.

This chain links TRBV7-2 with TRBJ1-1; D ambiguous. The germline V gene encodes CDR1 SGHTA and CDR2 FQGNSA. The CDR3 runs to 14 residues. Trimming took off 6 bases at V and 1 base at J, with 12 bases between the two ends. CDR3 bases: TGTGCCAGCAGTGGAGGGCCGTCGAACACTGAAGCTTTCTTT. Protein sequence: CASSGGPSNTEAFF.

This clone appeared a single time. This chain connects TRBV28 to TRBJ2-5, with 10 positions matching TRBD2. Germline V gene data show CDR1 as MDHEN and CDR2 as SYDVKM. V trimming: 2 bases; J trimming: 3 bases; junction bases outside the gene matches: 6. CDR3 length: 16 residues. CDR3 region: CASSLDWSGREETQYF. CDR3 sequence (DNA): TGTGCCAGCAGTTTAGACTGGAGCGGGAGGGAAGAGACCCAGTACTTC. Together with reference TRBV28 and TRBJ2-5, the CDR3 gives the full variable domain: DVKVTQSSRYLVKRTGEKVFLECVQDMDHENMFWYRQDPGLGLRLIYFSYDVKMKEKGDIPEGYSVSREKKERFSLILESASTNQTSMYLCASSLDWSGREETQYFGPGTRLLVL.

The V call is TRBV9, the J call TRBJ1-2; TRBD1 agrees at 10 bases. Germline CDR1 is SGDLS and CDR2 is YYNGEE. V shed 0 bases, J shed 8 bases, and the junction held 7 bases outside the gene matches. CDR3 size: 15 residues. CDR3 protein: CASSVAPGQGKGYTF. CDR3 sequence (DNA): TGTGCCAGCAGCGTAGCCCCGGGACAGGGGAAGGGCTACACCTTC.

The chain combines TRBV2 with TRBJ2-5; the match to TRBD2 covers 8 bases. Germline assignment: CDR1 SNHLY and CDR2 FYNNEI. The CDR3 is 16 amino acids. The trim removed 4 bases at V and 2 bases at J, leaving 9 bases unmatched. The CDR3 DNA is TGTGCCAGCAGTGTCAAACTAGCGGTAACTCAAGAGACCCAGTACTTC. Translating it yields CASSVKLAVTQETQYF.

The table lists this clone with a few counts. This rearrangement joins TRBV3-1 (or the pseudogene TRBV3-2) to TRBJ2-7; D not certain. The CDR3 is 13 residues long. V was trimmed by 0 bases and J by 3 bases, leaving 6 bases between them. Germline CDR1 is LGHDT and CDR2 is YNNKEL (reference sequence). CDR3 residues: CASSQERYYEQYF. In DNA, the CDR3 is TGTGCCAGCAGCCAAGAGAGGTACTACGAGCAGTACTTC.

This clone showed up just once. The V and J genes are TRBV18 and TRBJ2-5; TRBD2 matches 16 bases. The CDR3 spans 19 residues. V was clipped by 2 bases and J by 4 bases; unmatched bases: 10. Germline V gene lookup returns CDR1 KGHSH and CDR2 LQKENI. The CDR3 DNA reads as TGTGCCAGCTCACCAGCCCCCGGGACTAGCGGGAGGGCGGCAGAGACCCAGTACTTC. Protein sequence: CASSPAPGTSGRAAETQYF.

The rearrangement links TRBV27 to TRBJ2-2; D perhaps matches TRBD1 (6 bases). This CDR3 has 14 residues. Deletions cut 4 bases from V and 1 base from J, with 7 bases between. From germline, CDR1 is MNHEY and CDR2 SMNVEV (reference sequence). The CDR3 sequence: CASSWGQNTGELFF. Written as DNA, the CDR3 is TGTGCCAGCAGTTGGGGACAGAACACCGGGGAGCTGTTTTTT.

DNA of the CDR3: TGTGCCAGTAGTATAGACGGGAGAGAAAATGAAAAACTGTTTTTT. Protein: CASSIDGRENEKLFF. The J gene is TRBJ1-4, the V gene TRBV19; unclear D gene. Germline lookup yields CDR1 LNHDA and CDR2 SQIVND (reference sequence). The CDR3 has 15 residues. V lost 0 bases and J 5 bases, leaving 10 bases between the germline ends. Complete variable domain (other parts from reference TRBV19 and TRBJ1-4): DGGITQSPKYLFRKEGQNVTLSCEQNLNHDAMYWYRQDPGQGLRLIYYSQIVNDFQKGDIAEGYSVSREKKESFPLTVTSAQKNPTAFYLCASSIDGRENEKLFFGSGTQLSVL.

This clone was found a few times. V usage is TRBV15 and J usage is TRBJ2-1, with D tentatively TRBD1 (6 bases). This CDR3 region has 17 residues. Germline assignment: CDR1 LNHNV and CDR2 YYDKDF (reference sequence). Between the trimmed V and J ends, which lost 0 bases and 4 bases, there was a span of 16 bases. In nucleotides, the CDR3 is TGTGCCACCAGCAGAGATCTCCAGGGGACCGGGTACAATGAGCAGTTCTTC. Translation: CATSRDLQGTGYNEQFF.

This sequence joins TRBV5-1 and TRBJ2-1; D remains ambiguous. Germline V lookup: CDR1 SGHRS, CDR2 YFSETQ. V shed 4 bases and J shed 2 bases, with 10 bases lying between them. The CDR3 contains 14 residues. The CDR3 loop reads CASSQNPPYNEQFF. As DNA, the CDR3 is TGCGCCAGCAGCCAGAATCCCCCCTACAATGAGCAGTTCTTC.

The chain combines TRBV6-5 with TRBJ1-3; D is unresolved. Trimming shortened V by 8 bases and J by 0 bases, and 8 bases separated the two germline ends. Germline assignment: CDR1 MNHEY and CDR2 SVGAGI. This CDR3 has 13 residues. The CDR3 loop reads CASFKASGNTIYF. The CDR3 DNA sequence: TGTGCCAGCTTTAAAGCCTCTGGAAACACCATATATTTT.

The chain has TRBV4-2 and TRBJ2-1, with 13 bases aligning to TRBD2. V was clipped by 4 bases and J by 12 bases; unmatched bases: 12. Per the germline V gene, CDR1 is LGHNA and CDR2 is YNFKEQ. The CDR3 has 16 residues. The CDR3 DNA reads TGTGCCAGCAGCCCCACTAGCGGGAGGGCCGATTTCTGGCAGTTCTTC. Encoded protein: CASSPTSGRADFWQFF.

The chain combines TRBV28 with TRBJ2-4, with unresolved D. Germline lookup yields CDR1 MDHEN and CDR2 SYDVKM. The ends were cut back, 4 bases at V and 1 base at J, with 14 bases in the middle. The CDR3 contains 16 residues. The CDR3 nucleotides are TGTGCCAGCAGTTGGTACAGAGAGATCGCCAAAAACATTCAGTACTTC. Translation gives CASSWYREIAKNIQYF.

J is TRBJ2-7 and V is TRBV3-1 (or the pseudogene TRBV3-2), with TRBD1 matching over 9 bases. Germline loops: CDR1 LGHDT, CDR2 YNNKEL (reference sequence). V dropped 4 bases and J dropped 6; count of bases not matched to a gene: 7. The CDR3 length is 14 residues. In DNA form, the CDR3 reads TGTGCCAGCAGCCTCACCGGGACAGGGCTCGAGCAGTACTTC. This encodes CASSLTGTGLEQYF.

This clone was counted a single time. The chain carries TRBV3-1 (or the pseudogene TRBV3-2) and TRBJ1-2; weak D call: TRBD1 (5 bases). V was pared by 7 bases and J by 3 bases, with 12 bases between. The germline V gene has CDR1 LGHDT and CDR2 YNNKEL (reference sequence). The CDR3 has 13 amino acids. The CDR3 is CASTQEGHYGYTF. DNA for the CDR3: TGTGCCAGCACCCAGGAGGGGCACTATGGCTACACCTTC.

This chain links TRBV15 with TRBJ1-2; 8 bases align to TRBD1. In germline, CDR1 is LNHNV, CDR2 YYDKDF (reference sequence). The trim removed 0 bases at V and 3 bases at J, leaving 6 bases unmatched. CDR3 length: 16 amino acids. The CDR3 sequence: CATSRDRKTGDYGYTF. CDR3 DNA sequence: TGTGCCACCAGCAGAGATCGAAAGACAGGGGACTATGGCTACACCTTC.

The V call is TRBV2, the J call TRBJ2-3; possibly TRBD2 for D (6 bases). This CDR3 spans 15 amino acids. The germline V gene encodes CDR1 SNHLY and CDR2 FYNNEI. Trimming removed 5 bases at V and 3 bases at J, with 15 bases between. This chain's CDR3 is CASSQEGVGTDTQYF. CDR3 nucleotides: TGTGCCAGCAGTCAGGAGGGAGTGGGAACAGATACGCAGTATTTT. The full variable domain, completed using reference TRBV2 and TRBJ2-3, is EPEVTQTPSHQVTQMGQEVILRCVPISNHLYFYWYRQILGQKVEFLVSFYNNEISEKSEIFDDQFSVERPDGSNFTLKIRSTKLEDSAMYFCASSQEGVGTDTQYFGPGTRLTVL.

The rearrangement joins TRBV3-1 (or the pseudogene TRBV3-2) to TRBJ1-2; no reliable D call. Per the germline V gene, CDR1 is LGHDT and CDR2 is YNNKEL (reference sequence). With 1 base removed from V and 4 bases from J, the gap between germline ends came to 7 bases. This CDR3 comprises 13 residues. CDR3 in amino acids: CASSQVPGYGYTF. The CDR3 DNA follows: TGTGCCAGCAGCCAAGTACCAGGCTATGGCTACACCTTC.

This chain connects TRBV28 to TRBJ1-6; D perhaps matches TRBD1 (6 bases). The CDR3 loop spans 14 amino acids. The V and J ends lost 5 bases and 8 bases respectively, with 13 bases between them. Germline CDR1 and CDR2: MDHEN and SYDVKM. CDR3 residues: CASSPGTNYSPLHF. The CDR3 DNA reads TGTGCCAGCAGTCCCGGGACAAACTATTCACCCCTCCACTTT.

The chain joins TRBV2 to TRBJ1-5; possible D gene TRBD1, 5 bases. Looked up from germline, CDR1 is SNHLY and CDR2 is FYNNEI. The ends were cut back, 2 bases at V and 0 bases at J, with 11 bases in the middle. The CDR3 runs 16 residues. CDR3 DNA sequence: TGTGCCAGCAGTGAATTCCCGACAGTTAGCAATCAGCCCCAGCATTTT. Encoded protein: CASSEFPTVSNQPQHF.

The J gene is TRBJ2-4, the V gene TRBV21-1; TRBD2 is the table's D call and was not checked against the DNA. TRBV21-1 is a documented pseudogene. CDR3 length: 15 residues. CDR3 protein: CASSKEGGSKNIQYF. CDR3 coding DNA: TGTGCCAGCAGCAAAGAAGGAGGGTCCAAAAACATTCAGTACTTC.

This clone is a singleton in its sample. This chain connects TRBV30 to TRBJ1-6; no clear D. The germline V gene has CDR1 GTSNPN and CDR2 SVGIG (reference sequence). This CDR3 contains 17 residues. The V end was cut by 1 base, the J end by 0 bases, with 13 bases between. The CDR3, as DNA: TGTGCCTGGAGTGGACCCACCACAGCCTCCTATAATTCACCCCTCCACTTT. It encodes CAWSGPTTASYNSPLHF.

This rearrangement joins TRBV9 to TRBJ1-6; D is perhaps TRBD1 (6 bases). Germline V CDR1 and CDR2: SGDLS, YYNGEE. CDR3 size: 16 residues. The V and J ends lost 0 bases and 6 bases respectively, with 13 bases between them. CDR3 nucleotides: TGTGCCAGCAGCGTAGGAGGGGGAGTGAGTAATTCACCCCTCCACTTT. Its translation is CASSVGGGVSNSPLHF.

J is TRBJ2-6 and V is TRBV4-1, with D possibly TRBD2 on 5 matching bases. V was pared by 0 bases and J by 2 bases, with 20 bases between. The CDR3 extends over 20 amino acids. Per the germline V gene, CDR1 is MGHRA and CDR2 is YSYEKL. The CDR3 here is CASSQDWSEGFQAGANVLTF. As DNA, the CDR3 is TGCGCCAGCAGCCAAGATTGGAGTGAGGGATTTCAGGCTGGGGCCAACGTCCTGACTTTC.

This chain connects TRBV27 to TRBJ2-1; the match to TRBD1 covers 10 bases. The CDR3 is 19 residues long. Trimming cost V 6 bases and J 3 bases; bases outside gene matches: 17. From germline, CDR1 is MNHEY and CDR2 SMNVEV (reference sequence). The CDR3 region is CASSKLGQGGERVYNEQFF. In DNA form, the CDR3 reads TGTGCCAGCAGCAAACTCGGACAGGGGGGGGAGCGGGTCTACAATGAGCAGTTCTTC.